Given below is one T cell receptor beta chain in context. As yet, its antigen is unknown. The sample belongs to a study of cytomegalovirus exposure and HLA in healthy donors. The study ran its PCR with 60 Vbeta and 13 Jbeta primers. Repertoires were generated with immunoSEQ multiplex PCR, while TCRdb's copy carries only in-frame clones and drops some. The sample consists of 150,000 or so clones, roughly 81% of them appearing once. It was healthy bone marrow donors who served as donors. CDR3 length: 14 amino acids. After removal of 3 bases from V and 3 bases from J, the junction contained 5 bases not matched to a gene. CDR1 and CDR2 (germline): SQVTM, ANQGSEA. Findings and limits, study-wide: Segments of the TCR beta V type were, in most cases, productive about 90% or about 30% of the time in an earlier analysis. Across donors, most TCRs were seen rarely, yet some public ones were widespread.

The sample comprised PBMCs. The chain joins TRBV29-1 to TRBJ2-7, with 10 bases fitting TRBD1. The source of this sequence is a woman aged 18-30 years in good health and CMV-seropositive. CDR3 sequence reads: CSVEFGQGGYEQYF. DNA of the CDR3: TGCAGCGTTGAGTTTGGACAGGGGGGCTACGAGCAGTACTTC.